Below, one T cell receptor (beta chain) is given with its context. This clone was detected only a few times. Its specific antigen is unknown. Base-call qualities are not available, and no considerably larger clone is one nucleotide away. Spanning cysteine to phenylalanine, the CDR3 consists of 18 amino acids. The kept DNA is CDR3 alone, 54 bases in frame from the first base. Trimming removed 9 bases from V and 8 bases from J; the gene matches leave 19 bases unexplained. As encoded in the germline V gene, CDR1 is SNHLY while CDR2 is FYNNEI. Genomic DNA was extracted from sorted cells for sequencing of the TCRbeta CDR3 region. The immunoSEQ Assay was used for sequencing of TCRbeta CDR3 regions. In its TCRdb copy, this immuneACCESS table keeps in-frame sequences only and misses some clones. Where compared with another copy, unresolved V genes explain less than half of these, and the others have no known cause. Counted in this sample were some 50,000 clones; 75% to 90% of them appeared once. The ten largest clonotypes hold approximately 0.69% of the sample.

This entry is derived from a study of OX40 agonist ivuxolimab in advanced cancers. Background for the entire study: Ivuxolimab, which targeted the costimulatory receptor OX40 (CD134), was an agonistic, fully human IgG2 monoclonal antibody. Intravenous ivuxolimab was administered to patients every 2 weeks at six dose levels: 0.01, 0.1, 0.3, 1.5, 3 and 10 mg/kg. Of the 50 to 55 dose-escalation patients, hepatocellular carcinoma was present in about 20, melanoma in roughly 15, renal cell carcinoma in 9 and head and neck cancer in 9. The dose-escalation cohort was almost 85% male with a mean age of around 62 years, ranging from 23 to 79. Patients were allowed to have had prior anti-PD-1, anti-PD-L1 or anti-CTLA-4 therapy, and roughly 40% of the dose-escalation patients had been treated with checkpoint inhibitors. Partial responses occurred in three dose-escalation patients, of whom one had hepatocellular carcinoma and two had cutaneous melanoma. The purpose of peripheral TCRbeta sequencing was to test whether ivuxolimab changed TCR sequence diversity and led to clonal T-cell expansion. The paper reports the monotherapy dose-escalation portion (N of about 47 patients) of the phase I ivuxolimab trial. Study-wide findings and limitations: Antigen specificity was not determined for the clonally expanded peripheral T cells. On average, CD8+ T cells showed more expanded clones than CD4+ T cells after ivuxolimab. Clonal expansion of both CD4+ and CD8+ blood T cells was observed from baseline to week 6 at doses 0.1 to 3.0 mg/kg. In the 0.1-3.0 mg/kg groups, partial responders had among the lowest normalized peripheral clonal expansion, particularly in CD8+ T cells. Low levels of normalized T-cell clonal expansion were also seen in some nonresponding patients.

Patients with autoimmune disease history or receiving systemic immunosuppression were excluded from the trial. Peripheral blood for TCR sequencing was collected from all dose cohorts at baseline, on cycle 4 day 1, and on cycle 7 day 1. The samples were drawn from a first-in-human, open-label, multicenter phase I dose-escalation trial of ivuxolimab. The trial enrolled adults with locally advanced or metastatic head and neck squamous cell, hepatocellular, melanoma or renal cell carcinoma. Before TCR sequencing, CD4+ T cells and CD8+ T cells were sorted from peripheral blood as separate populations. Source: CD4+ or CD8+ T cells sorted from blood, taken in a trial of the OX40 agonist ivuxolimab. This receptor was taken from an adult with an advanced solid tumor such as melanoma, head and neck, liver or kidney cancer. The chain was built from TRBV2 and TRBJ2-1; 13 central bases correspond to TRBD2. The DNA reads as follows: TGTGCCAGTCACGGCCCACTTTCGGGACTAGCGGGGTGGTATGAGCAGTTCTTC. This yields the protein CASHGPLSGLAGWYEQFF. The entire variable domain, with the stretches around the CDR3 drawn from the reference TRBV2 and TRBJ2-1 proteins, is EPEVTQTPSHQVTQMGQEVILRCVPISNHLYFYWYRQILGQKVEFLVSFYNNEISEKSEIFDDQFSVERPDGSNFTLKIRSTKLEDSAMYFCASHGPLSGLAGWYEQFFGPGTRLTVL.